These T cell receptor beta chains were read from a single sample in a study of CD8 T cells in Susac syndrome. MiXCR was run by TCRdb on the immunoSEQ multiplex PCR reads, yielding one entry per CDR3 protein. The sample holds 110,000 or so distinct CDR3 sequences, about 95% seen once. Sequencing was performed on CD4+ T cells from PBMCs. The receptors were sampled from a human donor in good health. Each CDR3 is given with its conserved first and last residue. The order of the fields is clone size, J gene, D gene, V gene, CDR3 protein, CDR3 DNA. D genes are given only for firm matches. Part of the rows lack a size; the others show once, few, many or a class for expanded clones.

NA | TRBJ2-6 | NA | TRBV3-1 | CASSQEGPRANVLTF | TGTGCCAGCAGCCAAGAGGGCCCCCGGGCCAACGTCCTGACTTTC
NA | TRBJ1-5 | NA | TRBV19 | CASSGSGSNQPQHF | TGTGCCAGTAGTGGATCAGGGAGCAATCAGCCCCAGCATTTT
NA | TRBJ2-7 | TRBD1 | TRBV4-1 | CASSQEPHEQGDYEQYF | TGCGCCAGCAGCCAAGAGCCCCACGAGCAGGGGGACTACGAGCAGTACTTC
NA | TRBJ2-5 | NA | TRBV20-1 | CSVRSQLETQYF | TGCAGTGTCAGAAGCCAGCTAGAGACCCAGTACTTC
once | TRBJ2-2 | TRBD1 | TRBV7-2 | CASSRRMTGAAVGELFF | TGTGCCAGCAGCCGACGAATGACAGGGGCCGCCGTCGGGGAGCTGTTTTTT
NA | TRBJ2-3 | NA | TRBV9 | CASSVDYTGLQYF | TGTGCCAGCAGCGTAGACTATACCGGTTTGCAGTATTTT
NA | TRBJ1-2 | NA | TRBV27 | CASSGAGGWGYTF | TGTGCCAGCAGCGGGGCTGGGGGATGGGGCTACACCTTC
NA | TRBJ1-1 | NA | TRBV20-1 | CSARGQSDTEAFF | TGCAGTGCTAGAGGACAGTCCGACACTGAAGCTTTCTTT
NA | TRBJ1-4 | NA | TRBV2 | CASSEGGADNEKLFF | TGTGCCAGCAGTGAAGGAGGGGCAGATAATGAAAAACTGTTTTTT
NA | TRBJ2-1 | NA | TRBV5-1 | CASSLSLANNEQFF | TGCGCCAGCAGCTTGTCGTTAGCTAACAATGAGCAGTTCTTC
NA | TRBJ2-2 | NA | TRBV7-2 | CASSLGKNTGELFF | TGTGCCAGCAGCTTGGGGAAGAACACCGGGGAGCTGTTTTTT
NA | TRBJ2-3 | NA | TRBV3-1 | CASSRDFRTDTQYF | TGTGCCAGCAGCCGTGACTTTAGGACGGATACGCAGTATTTT
NA | TRBJ1-2 | NA | TRBV7-8 | CASSPVAGSYGYTF | TGTGCCAGCAGCCCCGTGGCAGGGAGCTATGGCTACACCTTC
NA | TRBJ2-2 | NA | TRBV24-1 | CATSDLVQAGTGELFF | TGTGCCACCAGTGATTTGGTCCAGGCTGGCACCGGGGAGCTGTTTTTT
NA | TRBJ2-7 | TRBD2 | TRBV5-6 | CASSLREAYEQYF | TGTGCCAGCAGCTTGCGGGAGGCGTACGAGCAGTACTTC
NA | TRBJ2-6 | NA | TRBV19 | CASSPMKVSGANVLTF | TGTGCCAGTAGCCCGATGAAGGTCTCTGGGGCCAACGTCCTGACTTTC
NA | TRBJ2-1 | NA | TRBV10-2 | CASSRAGQQFF | TGCGCCAGCAGTCGTGCAGGTCAGCAGTTCTTC